This entry concerns a single T cell receptor (beta chain). Methods used by the authors: Amplifying reference gene primers gave estimates of nucleated cell counts. This table comes from immunoSEQ multiplex PCR, and its TCRdb copy is limited to in-frame clones, with some not included. V and J calls and clone size follow that table, whereas D and trimming were derived from the DNA. The sample lists around 69,000 clones; roughly 80% were seen once. This specimen comes from a study of blood T cell repertoires in COVID-19. About the study: The samples span acute and convalescent COVID-19 from the United States, Italy and Spain. T cells, B-cell-depleted T cells, or PBMCs supplied cDNA or gDNA.

This CDR3 has 14 residues. Germline assignment: CDR1 SEHNR and CDR2 FQNEAQ (reference sequence). With 3 bases removed from V and 0 bases from J, the gap between germline ends came to 9 bases. The sequence was obtained from a woman aged 70-85 years with acute or convalescent COVID-19. The specimen sequenced was peripheral blood. V gene TRBV7-9 combines with J gene TRBJ2-7, with D possibly matching TRBD2 (6 bases). For the CDR3, the DNA is TGTGCCAGCAGCTTTATCGGGAGCTCCTACGAGCAGTACTTC. Amino acid sequence: CASSFIGSSYEQYF. The whole variable domain, remainder taken from reference TRBV7-9 and TRBJ2-7, is DTGVSQNPRHKITKRGQNVTFRCDPISEHNRLYWYRQTLGQGPEFLTYFQNEAQLEKSRLLSDRFSAERPKGSFSTLEIQRTEQGDSAMYLCASSFIGSSYEQYFGPGTRLTVT.